This T cell receptor beta chain emerged from a study of T cell responses to AZD1222 COVID-19 vaccine. Study-wide results and caveats: White British donors predominated, females outnumbered males, and clonal diversity was possibly underestimated. Reportedly, close to half of spike-specific TCRs are directed against unmutated variant regions.

CDR1 and CDR2 from the germline V gene are MNHNY and SVGAGI (reference sequence). With V trimmed by 5 bases and J by 6 bases, 12 bases remained unmatched. The CDR3 covers 17 residues. This clone has only one observation. Its antigen is still unknown. Sequencing used immunoSEQ multiplex PCR; TCRdb keeps in-frame clones, though not all of them. The sample lists about 62,000 clones; over 70% were seen once. This clonotype originated in an adult in good health. This material consisted of peripheral blood, taken on day 0 of AZD1222 vaccination. This chain joins TRBV6-6 and TRBJ2-2, with 10 bases fitting TRBD2. CDR3 bases: TGTGCCAGCAGTCATCCGGGACTCAGCGGGGGGGCCGGGGAGCTGTTTTTT. Translation gives CASSHPGLSGGAGELFF.